Below are 7 T cell receptor beta chains sequenced from a single sample in a study of shared clonotypes between healthy human individuals. Using immunoSEQ multiplex PCR, the repertoire was profiled, and TCRdb retains in-frame clones only, with some absent. The sample carries a few million clones, approximately 94% recorded once. The sequencing sample was made of naive CD4+ T cells sorted from blood. As for subset: CD45RA+ positively selected. The receptor source for this set is a man aged 18 to 35 in good health.

The chain links TRBV6-5 to TRBJ2-6; perhaps D is TRBD1 or TRBD2 (5 bases each). The length of the CDR3 is 15 residues. In germline, CDR1 is MNHEY, CDR2 SVGAGI. Trimming took off 8 bases at V and 2 bases at J, with 13 bases between the two ends. For the CDR3, the DNA is TGTGCCAGCTCGGTGGGGACGACTGGGGCCAACGTCCTGACTTTC. Translated, it gives CASSVGTTGANVLTF.

The V call is TRBV9, the J call TRBJ2-2, with D uncertain. Between the trimmed V and J ends, which lost 2 bases and 0 bases, there was a span of 8 bases. Germline V gene sequence: CDR1 SGDLS, CDR2 YYNGEE. The CDR3 has 15 residues. The CDR3 nucleotides are TGTGCCAGCAGCGTTGGAGACCCGAACACCGGGGAGCTGTTTTTT. Translated, it gives CASSVGDPNTGELFF.

The J gene is TRBJ2-1, the V gene TRBV7-9; 8 bases are shared with TRBD1. V gave up 1 base and J gave up 7 bases; unmatched junction bases: 9. The CDR3 loop spans 16 amino acids. Germline CDR1 is SEHNR and CDR2 is FQNEAQ (reference sequence). CDR3 nucleotide sequence: TGTGCCAGCAGCTTAGTCCAGGGGGCGGTGGTGAATGAGCAGTTCTTC. Its translation: CASSLVQGAVVNEQFF.

This clone was picked up a small number of times. The chain couples TRBV20-1 to TRBJ1-1, with no clear D. The CDR3 extends over 11 amino acids. Trimming pared 2 bases from V and 1 base from J, leaving 2 bases between. CDR1 DFQATT and CDR2 SNEGSKA come from the germline V gene (reference sequence). As DNA, the CDR3 is TGCAGTGCTAGACAGAACACTGAAGCTTTCTTT. Translated: CSARQNTEAFF.

The chain links TRBV5-1 to TRBJ2-7; a possible D gene is TRBD1 (5 bases). Germline-derived CDR1 and CDR2 are SGHRS and YFSETQ. V lost 0 bases and J lost 2, with 6 bases in between. CDR3 size: 13 residues. The CDR3 DNA is TGCGCCAGCAGCTTGGCACAGGCCTACGAGCAGTACTTC. Amino acid sequence: CASSLAQAYEQYF.

Turning to this clone: Other DNA sequences in the sample encode the same CDR3. The chain has TRBV20-1 and TRBJ1-1, with D unclear. The CDR3 totals 11 residues. Germline V gene sequence: CDR1 DFQATT, CDR2 SNEGSKA (reference sequence). Trimming shortened V by 6 bases and J by 0 bases, and 5 bases separated the two germline ends. For the CDR3, the DNA is TGCAGTGCCCCGATGAACACTGAAGCTTTCTTT. Its protein is CSAPMNTEAFF.

This chain joins TRBV11-2 and TRBJ2-3; no clear D. This CDR3 comprises 14 residues. Trimming removed 3 bases from V and 2 bases from J, with 9 bases in between. The germline gives CDR1 SGHAT, CDR2 FQNNGV. CDR3 DNA sequence: TGTGCCAGCAGCTTCGGCAGCCTCACAGATACGCAGTATTTT. This sequence encodes CASSFGSLTDTQYF.